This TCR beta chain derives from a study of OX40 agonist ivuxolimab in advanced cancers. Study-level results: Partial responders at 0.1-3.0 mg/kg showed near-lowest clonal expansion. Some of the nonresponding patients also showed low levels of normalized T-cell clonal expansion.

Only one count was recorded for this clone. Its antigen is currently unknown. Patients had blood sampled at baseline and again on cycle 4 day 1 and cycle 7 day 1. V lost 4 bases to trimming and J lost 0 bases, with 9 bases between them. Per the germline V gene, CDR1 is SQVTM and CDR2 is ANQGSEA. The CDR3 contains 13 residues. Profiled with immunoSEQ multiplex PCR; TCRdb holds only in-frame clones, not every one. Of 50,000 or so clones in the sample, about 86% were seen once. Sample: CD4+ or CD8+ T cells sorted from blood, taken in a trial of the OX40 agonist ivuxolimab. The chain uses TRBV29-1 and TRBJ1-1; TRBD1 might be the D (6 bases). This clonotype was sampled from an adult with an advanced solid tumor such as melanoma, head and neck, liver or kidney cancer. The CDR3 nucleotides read TGCAGCGTTGGGGACAAAATGAACACTGAAGCTTTCTTT. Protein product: CSVGDKMNTEAFF.